This record covers a single T cell receptor beta chain. The sample belongs to a study of technical replicates of blood from four donors. Generated by immunoSEQ multiplex PCR, the TCRdb table keeps only in-frame clones and is missing some. This table holds tens of thousands of clones, about 96% found once. The length of the CDR3 is 15 residues. CDR1 is LNHNV and CDR2 is YYDKDF in the germline V gene (reference sequence). Unmatched junction bases numbered 6, after V lost 3 bases and J lost 8 bases. The specimen was T cells isolated from PBMCs. The sequence derives from a human donor in good health. The chain joins TRBV15 to TRBJ2-1, with TRBD2 matching over 11 bases. CDR3 sequence: CATSSTSGSLDEQFF. As DNA, the CDR3 is TGTGCCACCAGCAGTACTAGCGGGAGTCTCGATGAGCAGTTCTTC.